This T cell receptor (beta chain) originates from a study of regulatory T cells in long-lasting Graves disease (dated by TCRdb to the early 2020s). Concerning the study at large: Antithyroid drugs had been taken for less than 3 months by newly diagnosed Graves' disease patients. This study used TCR sequencing and RNA sequencing of peripheral blood to compare persistent Graves' disease patients against newly diagnosed Graves' disease patients. The study was conducted in China and was registered as a clinical trial. A total of about 35 samples underwent TCR sequencing, from about 13 patients with persistent Graves' disease and 20 or so patients with newly diagnosed Graves' disease.

Library preparation employed multiplex PCR. Sequencing used an Illumina HiSeq 4000. TCR beta libraries were built with iRepertoire HTBI primers and Arm-PCR amplification of CDR3 regions. Before sequencing, the PCR products underwent gel purification. In the paper's pipeline: A total of roughly 67 TRBV and 14 TRBJ segments were identified across samples and were used for gene usage analysis of CDR3 amino acid clonotypes. COPE and FqMerger were used to merge the filtered high-quality paired reads into contigs. Contigs were aligned with BLAST to IMGT TRBV, TRBD and TRBJ reference genes, and CDR3 was defined per IMGT. Clonotypes above 0.1% frequency were classified as highly expanded clones. Shannon entropy was used to measure repertoire diversity, and the Gini coefficient was used to measure V-J evenness. A clonotype was considered public if more than one individual shared it. Clones were called with MiXCR by TCRdb after fastp trimmed the public reads at Q25, and only in-frame beta chains were retained. A single entry per CDR3 protein holds the most common genes and DNA from its merged rows. These V and J calls are TCRdb output, not the study's own analysis. The sample table contains approximately 400,000 distinct CDR3 sequences; only one count was recorded for about 10% of them. Together, the top ten hold over 15% of the sample.

The label giving this sample's time point can be read as: newly diagnosed GD, antithyroid drugs for less than 3 months. For both TCR sequencing and RNA sequencing, RNA was extracted from PBMCs in TRIzol. The diagnosis of Graves' disease was made according to American Thyroid Association guidelines. Patients were recruited from an endocrinology department in Xi'an, China. Each patient gave approximately 10 milliliters of peripheral blood, collected in an EDTA anticoagulant tube. Ficoll Paque Plus density gradient separation was used to isolate PBMCs, and no further T cell sorting was performed. An Agilent 2100 Bioanalyzer and agarose gel were used to assess RNA quality, and a NanoDrop 2000 was used to measure RNA concentration. Study-wide conclusions, independent of this receptor: More public clonotypes were shared among persistent patients (2,741) than among newly diagnosed patients (966). The authors noted that the small sample size was a limitation that may lower accuracy. Persistent Graves' disease patients showed lower TCR Shannon entropy and fewer highly expanded clones than newly diagnosed patients, suggesting clonal expansion. Sequencing and analysis were restricted to the TCR beta chain. TRBV28, TRBJ1-2 and TRBJ2-5 were preferentially used in persistent disease, while TRBV20-1 and TRBJ2-1 were favored in newly diagnosed disease. The study examined only peripheral blood because the primary lesion, thyroid tissue, could not be accessed.

V loses 1 base of germline sequence and J loses 0 bases, and the interval between the two ends is 13 bases. Spanning cysteine to phenylalanine, the CDR3 consists of 16 amino acids. This entry keeps only the CDR3 DNA: 48 bases, framed from base 1. The germline V gene gives CDR1 as SQVTM and CDR2 as ANQGSEA. In this sample, this clonotype turned up many times. Its target antigen remains unknown. Within one base of it there is no much larger clone, and no base qualities were kept. These data were likewise used in another study, on T cells in Graves' hyperthyroidism and ophthalmopathy. From that second study: Graves' hyperthyroidism was defined as stable when no progression to ophthalmopathy occurred over 18 months of follow-up. Hyperthyroidism patients were newly diagnosed, had a disease duration of under 2 months, and were aged 18 to 65 years. Any patient with an uncontrolled infection, another autoimmune disease, pregnancy or lactation was excluded. Clinical symptoms, serum thyroxine and TRAb, thyroid ultrasound, and orbital computed tomography formed the basis for the diagnoses. For the first round of RT-PCR on the TCR CDR3, the HTBI primer set was used together with the Qiagen OneStep RT-PCR kit. Most expanded thyroid clonotypes (frequency above 0.001) were also detected in blood, suggesting blood repertoires may reflect thyroid immune responses. In cross-validation, a model built on a 13 V-J signature told ophthalmopathy apart from stable hyperthyroidism with approximately 90% sensitivity and approximately 81% specificity, and in testing the same model reached 80%/75%. During validation, the model predicted progression to ophthalmopathy a median of roughly six months ahead of onset, with roughly 65% sensitivity and 72% to 80% specificity. To identify TCR V-J signatures that set the groups apart, the researchers used a discovery cohort of approximately 98 patients, made up of approximately 43 with Graves' ophthalmopathy and approximately 57 with stable Graves' hyperthyroidism. Whether ophthalmopathy could be predicted prospectively was tested in an independent validation cohort made up of approximately 19 hyperthyroidism patients plus 17 patients who later progressed to ophthalmopathy. The 95 to 100 discovery patients were randomly split 7:3 into training and test sets. The study also compared thyroid tissue and blood T-cell repertoires from 5 to 7 Graves' hyperthyroidism patients. After sampling, hyperthyroidism patients received methimazole starting at 30 mg daily, and ophthalmopathy patients received high-dose intravenous methylprednisolone. Libraries were constructed in a second round of multiplex PCR, after which size selection and purification were carried out. Libraries were sequenced paired-end with 100 bp reads on an Illumina HiSeq2000. Raw data were processed with SOAPnuke, discarding reads with adapters, uncalled bases, mean Phred below 15, or no exact constant-primer or identifier match. COPE v1.2.5 was used to merge high-quality paired reads, and clonotypes were defined as unique nucleotide sequences. MiTCR v1.1 was used to align the clonotypes against IMGT TRBV, TRBD and TRBJ reference segments. The analysis included only V-J combinations with a frequency above 0.0001, which together covered around 99% of the repertoires. The TCS score was defined as the ratio of F50 (clonal expansion) to E x V (chaos), calculated using BLOSUM62-based TCRdist between CDR3 peptides within each V-J. Welch's t-statistics and random forest reduced 500 to 650 V-J features to around 14, which were used in a naive Bayes classifier (R e1071). Sample size was not statistically predetermined, and blinding of investigators to group allocation was not performed. TCR Vbeta CDR3 sequencing of around 130 peripheral blood samples (about 45 ophthalmopathy, approximately 80 hyperthyroidism and roughly 17 progressor patients) is reported in the paper.

The receptor's source is a woman aged 18-29 years with Graves disease. Donor details come from another sample of the same person, matched by shared clones. This receptor chain uses TRBV29-1 and TRBJ2-1; the D gene is possibly TRBD1, with 5 bases matching. Sequencing used peripheral blood mononuclear cells (PBMCs), obtained at new diagnosis, from a patient treated with antithyroid drugs. The sequenced DNA is TGCAGCGTTGAAGGATTGGACAAGAGCTCCTACAATGAGCAGTTCTTC. Its amino acids are CSVEGLDKSSYNEQFF.